One TCR beta chain is described in this entry. This CDR3 has 15 residues. The J segment lost 5 bases and the V segment lost 6 bases, leaving 9 bases of the junction unmatched. The germline CDR1 and CDR2 sequences are SGHTA and FQGNSA. This entry comes from a study of blood T cell repertoires in COVID-19. Method: immunoSEQ multiplex PCR; TCRdb's copy keeps in-frame clones and lacks some. The sample holds more than 95,000 clones, approximately 91% seen once. The sequence derives from a human donor in a cohort sampled during active COVID-19. The sequenced sample consisted of peripheral blood. The rearrangement links TRBV7-2 to TRBJ2-5, with 10 bases aligning to TRBD1. In DNA form, the CDR3 reads TGTGCCAGCAGATTTCGACAGGGGGCTCGGGAGACCCAGTACTTC. Its protein is CASRFRQGARETQYF.